These 18 T cell receptor beta chains share one sample of origin, sequenced in a study of human T cells and chemical hapten exposure. The time point here: patch test 3, about 24 weeks after DPC sensitization. Treatment of the sample: therapeutic diphenylcyclopropenone sensitization with weekly scalp DPC. Each CDR3 protein is one row after TCRdb ran MiXCR on the RACE reads. In the table there are more than 70,000 distinct CDR3 sequences, roughly 11% of which are singletons. The sequencing used whole blood, collected in connection with sensitization to the hapten diphenylcyclopropenone (DPC). These receptors were obtained from a woman aged 25 to 39 with alopecia areata. Some clones in this sample may be carry-over from other donors' samples.

This clonotype was found many times. The rearrangement joins TRBV28 to TRBJ1-1; D is possibly TRBD1 (5 bases). The length of the CDR3 is 16 residues. The germline V gene has CDR1 MDHEN and CDR2 SYDVKM. Trimming stripped 5 bases from V and 8 bases from J, with 24 bases between. The CDR3 loop reads CASSRPSRNRPIEAFF. DNA of the CDR3: TGTGCCAGCAGTCGTCCATCTCGGAACAGGCCTATCGAAGCTTTCTTT.

This clonotype was found a few times. The chain employs TRBV19 and TRBJ2-3; TRBD2 agrees at 15 bases. The CDR3 consists of 17 residues. The V and J ends lost 5 bases and 5 bases, in that order; junction bases with no gene match: 8. Looked up from germline, CDR1 is LNHDA and CDR2 is SQIVND (reference sequence). CDR3 coding DNA: TGTGCCAGTAGTGGATTGGGACTAGCGGGGGGTCGAGATACGCAGTATTTT. Its protein is CASSGLGLAGGRDTQYF.

The sample holds a few counts of this clonotype. DNA for the CDR3: TGCGCCAGCAGCCAAAGGGTTAGGGACCTCGCAGATACGCAGTATTTT. It specifies CASSQRVRDLADTQYF. The rearrangement joins TRBV4-1 to TRBJ2-3; the D gene could be TRBD1 or TRBD2 (5 bases each). In germline, CDR1 is MGHRA, CDR2 YSYEKL. The V end lost 2 bases, the J end lost 4 bases, and 16 bases lay between the germline ends. The CDR3 covers 16 residues.

The rearrangement uses TRBV4-3 and TRBJ1-1; D is unresolved. Germline V CDR1 and CDR2: LGHNA, YSLEER. V was shortened by 0 bases and J by 7 bases, with 12 bases between the two germline ends. The CDR3 totals 14 residues. CDR3 nucleotide sequence: TGCGCCAGCAGCCAAGAAAGTCCGGCGGGTGAAGCTTTCTTT. This gives the protein CASSQESPAGEAFF.

This clonotype was found many times. The chain carries TRBV9 and TRBJ2-5, with a tentative D call TRBD2 (5 bases). The length of the CDR3 is 16 residues. Germline V CDR1 and CDR2: SGDLS, YYNGEE. Trimming left V 0 bases short and J 0 bases short, with 12 bases between. The CDR3, as DNA: TGTGCCAGCAGCGTAGGAAGCGGCACATACCAAGAGACCCAGTACTTC. Protein sequence: CASSVGSGTYQETQYF.

This clonotype was found many times. This sequence joins TRBV3-1 and TRBJ1-1, with 11 nucleotides matching TRBD1. The ends lost 3 bases at V and 3 bases at J; junction bases unmatched: 3. The length of the CDR3 is 15 residues. Germline CDR1 is LGHDT and CDR2 is YNNKEL (reference sequence). Here the CDR3 DNA reads TGTGCCAGCAGCCAGTTGGGACAGGGGGACACTGAAGCTTTCTTT. Translated, it gives CASSQLGQGDTEAFF.

The rearrangement uses TRBV5-1 and TRBJ2-4, with D possibly being TRBD2 (6 bases). V was trimmed by 4 bases and J by 8 bases, leaving 22 bases between them. CDR3 length equals 16 residues. CDR1 SGHRS and CDR2 YFSETQ come from the germline V gene. The CDR3 reads CASSPFSRAGNHIQYF. The CDR3 coding sequence is TGCGCCAGCAGCCCCTTCAGCAGGGCGGGAAATCACATTCAGTACTTC.

As for this clonotype: A junction boundary mismatches the germline segment, possibly from a read error. The J gene is TRBJ1-6, the V gene TRBV5-1, with TRBD1 matching 7 bases. This CDR3 has 13 residues. Germline values: CDR1 SGHRS, CDR2 YFSETQ. This CDR3 is CASSLQGGSPPHF. CDR3 nucleotides: TGCGCCAGCAGCTTGCAGGGGGGCTCACCCCCCCACTTT.

The genes are TRBV7-9 and TRBJ2-2, with 8 bases lining up with TRBD2. Unmatched junction bases numbered 10, after V lost 5 bases and J lost 5 bases. Germline V gene sequence: CDR1 SEHNR, CDR2 FQNEAQ (reference sequence). This CDR3 is built from 16 residues. As DNA, the CDR3 is TGTGCCAGCAGCCCCCCGGGACTAGAAAAAACCGGGGAGCTGTTTTTT. Translation: CASSPPGLEKTGELFF.

This clonotype was observed many times. The rearrangement uses TRBV14 and TRBJ2-1; D gene unclear. Deletions cut 1 base from V and 2 bases from J, with 9 bases between. The CDR3 is 15 amino acids. Germline V gene sequence: CDR1 SGHDN, CDR2 FVKESK. The CDR3, as DNA: TGTGCCAGCAGCCAAGTCCGAAGAACCTACAATGAGCAGTTCTTC. Amino acid sequence: CASSQVRRTYNEQFF.

This clonotype has just a few counts. V usage is TRBV5-1 and J usage is TRBJ2-3; 7 bases are shared with TRBD1. The J segment lost 2 bases and the V segment lost 3 bases, leaving 3 bases of the junction unmatched. The CDR3 covers 14 residues. Germline V CDR1 and CDR2: SGHRS, YFSETQ. The CDR3 protein is CASSSGQDTDTQYF. For the CDR3, the DNA is TGCGCCAGCAGCTCTGGACAGGACACAGATACGCAGTATTTT.

The table lists this clonotype with many counts. The chain has TRBV6-2 or TRBV6-3 and TRBJ1-5, with unresolved D. This CDR3 is built from 14 residues. The germline gives CDR1 MNHEY, CDR2 SVGEGT. Trimming removed 4 bases from V and 2 bases from J, with 9 bases in between. CDR3 DNA: TGTGCCAGCAGTTTTTTGACGGGCAATCAGCCCCAGCATTTT. Amino acid sequence: CASSFLTGNQPQHF.

This chain connects TRBV9 to TRBJ2-3; D not certain. CDR3 size: 14 residues. Germline-derived CDR1 and CDR2 are SGDLS and YYNGEE. V lost 2 bases and J lost 6, with 13 bases in between. CDR3 region: CASSVREASDTQYF. DNA of the CDR3: TGTGCCAGCAGCGTCCGAGAGGCATCGGATACGCAGTATTTT.

The V call is TRBV6-6, the J call TRBJ2-2; 13 nucleotides line up with TRBD2. V lost 0 bases and J lost 7; bases outside the gene matches: 5. This CDR3 region has 17 residues. Germline-derived CDR1 and CDR2 are MNHNY and SVGAGI (reference sequence). CDR3 nucleotide sequence: TGTGCCAGCAGTTACTCCGGGACTAGCGGGACTGGCGGGGAGCTGTTTTTT. Its translation is CASSYSGTSGTGGELFF.

The count of this clonotype is one. No conserved phenylalanine or tryptophan ends this CDR3, so it is likely a read error. This chain joins TRBV10-2 and TRBJ2-5; unclear D gene. The CDR3 covers 12 residues. Germline V gene lookup returns CDR1 WSHSY and CDR2 SAAADI. V was trimmed by 3 bases and J by 7 bases, leaving 9 bases between them. CDR3: CASSDVSRTQYI. The CDR3, as DNA: TGCGCCAGCAGTGACGTCAGTCGGACCCAGTACATC.

In this sample, this clonotype turned up a few times. The rearrangement links TRBV29-1 to TRBJ2-7, with a weak D call TRBD2 (5 bases). Germline V gene sequence: CDR1 SQVTM, CDR2 ANQGSEA. CDR3 length equals 13 residues. Trimming removed 7 bases from V and 7 bases from J, with 20 bases in between. Written as DNA, the CDR3 is TGCAGCGCAACCACCGGGATCCCCGGGGAGCAGTACGTC. Its protein product is CSATTGIPGEQYV.

The chain combines TRBV29-1 with TRBJ2-1, with D maybe TRBD1 (6 bases). This CDR3 is 13 amino acids long. Trimming shortened V by 7 bases and J by 5 bases, and 15 bases separated the two germline ends. CDR1 and CDR2 from the germline V gene are SQVTM and ANQGSEA. This chain's CDR3 is CSADGQINNEQFF. For the CDR3, the DNA is TGCAGCGCGGACGGACAGATAAACAATGAGCAGTTCTTC.

This clonotype was seen ten or more times. CDR3 sequence reads: CASRKLTGTGTGELFF. CDR3 coding DNA: TGTGCCAGCAGAAAACTGACCGGGACAGGGACCGGGGAGCTGTTTTTT. V usage is TRBV12-3 or TRBV12-4 and J usage is TRBJ2-2; 9 nucleotides align to TRBD1. The CDR3 spans 16 residues. V was clipped by 6 bases and J by 5 bases; unmatched bases: 10.